Listed below are T cell receptor beta chains from one sample, sequenced in a study of T cells in Graves' hyperthyroidism and ophthalmopathy. In TCRdb, the multiplex PCR reads were re-called with MiXCR into one record per CDR3 protein. The sample has 250,000 to 300,000 distinct CDR3 sequences, over 15% seen once; the top ten hold less than 70%. The sequenced sample consisted of blood. The receptors were gathered from a woman between 55 and 75 years old with Graves' ophthalmopathy. The CDR3 runs from the conserved cysteine through the conserved F or W. D genes are given only for firm matches. Clone sizes are given selectively: once, few, many, or a class where the clone is expanded.

CDR3 length	J gene	D gene	clone size	V gene	CDR3 protein	CDR3 DNA
15	TRBJ2-7	TRBD1	few	TRBV20-1	CSARGRGQDFYEQYF	TGCAGTGCTAGGGGTCGGGGACAGGATTTCTACGAGCAGTACTTC
13	TRBJ1-6	-	-	TRBV6-1	CASRSPAGASLHF	TGTGCCAGCAGGTCCCCCGCGGGGGCCTCCCTCCACTTT
15	TRBJ2-5	-	few	TRBV5-8	CASSRSGAREETQYF	TGTGCCAGCAGCCGATCGGGGGCGAGGGAGGAGACCCAGTACTTC
14	TRBJ2-2	-	many	TRBV28	CASSWAGSTGELFF	TGTGCCAGCAGTTGGGCCGGGAGCACCGGGGAGCTGTTTTTT
15	TRBJ1-5	TRBD1	many	TRBV6-1	CASSAWTGIDQPQHF	TGTGCCAGCAGTGCTTGGACAGGGATCGATCAGCCCCAGCATTTT
16	TRBJ2-7	TRBD2	many	TRBV30	CAWSPPGLAGAREQYF	TGTGCCTGGAGTCCTCCGGGACTAGCGGGAGCACGGGAGCAGTACTTC
13	TRBJ1-2	-	many	TRBV7-2	CASSLAGFDGYTF	TGTGCCAGCAGCTTAGCAGGTTTCGATGGCTACACCTTC
14	TRBJ1-1	TRBD1	many	TRBV13	CASSPGQGTTEAFF	TGTGCCAGCAGCCCCGGACAGGGGACCACTGAAGCTTTCTTT
16	TRBJ2-2	TRBD2	-	TRBV27	CASSFSTSGRTGELFF	TGTGCCAGCAGTTTCTCGACTAGCGGGAGAACCGGGGAGCTGTTTTTT
15	TRBJ1-5	-	many	TRBV6-1	CASSTMGQDNQPQHF	TGTGCCAGCAGTACTATGGGACAAGACAATCAGCCCCAGCATTTT
14	TRBJ1-1	-	-	TRBV27	CASIHQGPRTEAFF	TGTGCCAGCATCCATCAGGGCCCGAGGACTGAAGCTTTCTTT
16	TRBJ1-6	-	few	TRBV9	CASSVATGSPGSPLHF	TGTGCCAGCAGCGTAGCTACCGGGTCCCCCGGTTCACCCCTCCACTTT
14	TRBJ2-7	TRBD1	many	TRBV11-2	CASSLTGLPYEQYF	TGTGCCAGCAGCTTGACAGGGTTACCCTACGAGCAGTACTTC
15	TRBJ1-2	TRBD1	once	TRBV28	CASSLGDRLGYGYTF	TGTGCCAGCAGTTTAGGGGACAGATTGGGCTATGGCTACACCTTC
16	TRBJ1-2	-	-	TRBV4-3	CASSPGPLETNYGYTF	TGCGCCAGCAGCCCGGGACCCCTGGAGACTAACTATGGCTACACCTTC
14	TRBJ2-2	-	few	TRBV11-2	CASSLVTRTGELFF	TGTGCCAGCAGCTTAGTAACCCGCACCGGGGAGCTGTTTTTT
14	TRBJ1-5	-	many	TRBV12-3/TRBV12-4	CASRNQGIDQPQHF	TGTGCCAGCAGGAACCAGGGTATAGATCAGCCCCAGCATTTT
15	TRBJ1-4	-	few	TRBV5-1	CASSLLWGANEKLFF	TGCGCCAGCAGCTTGTTATGGGGGGCTAATGAAAAACTGTTTTTT
14	TRBJ2-3	-	many	TRBV28	CASLAISNTDTQYF	TGTGCCAGCTTGGCGATCTCAAACACAGATACGCAGTATTTT
14	TRBJ1-5	-	many	TRBV7-2	CASSLVTSNQPQHF	TGTGCCAGCAGCTTAGTTACCAGCAATCAGCCCCAGCATTTT
14	TRBJ2-1	TRBD1	-	TRBV27	CASSHGQGHNEQFF	TGTGCCAGCAGTCATGGACAGGGCCACAATGAGCAGTTCTTC
13	TRBJ2-5	-	many	TRBV4-2	CASSQEREETQYF	TGTGCCAGCAGCCAAGAGAGGGAAGAGACCCAGTACTTC
11	TRBJ1-1	TRBD1	-	TRBV20-1	CSASGGVEAFF	TGCAGTGCTTCAGGGGGAGTTGAAGCTTTCTTT